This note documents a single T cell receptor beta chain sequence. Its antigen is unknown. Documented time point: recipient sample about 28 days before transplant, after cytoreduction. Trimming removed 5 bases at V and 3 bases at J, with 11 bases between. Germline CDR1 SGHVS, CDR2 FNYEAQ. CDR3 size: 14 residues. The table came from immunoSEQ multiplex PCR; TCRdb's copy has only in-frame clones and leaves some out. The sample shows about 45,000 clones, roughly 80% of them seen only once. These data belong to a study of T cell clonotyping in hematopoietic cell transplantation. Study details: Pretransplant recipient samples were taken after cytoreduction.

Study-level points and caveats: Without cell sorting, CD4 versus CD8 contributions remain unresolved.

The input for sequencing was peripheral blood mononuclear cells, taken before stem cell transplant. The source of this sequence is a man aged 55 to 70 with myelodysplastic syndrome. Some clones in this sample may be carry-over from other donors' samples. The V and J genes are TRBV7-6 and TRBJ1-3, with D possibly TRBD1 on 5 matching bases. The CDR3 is CASSPGRGGNTIYF. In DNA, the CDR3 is TGTGCCAGCAGCCCGGGGAGGGGTGGAAACACCATATATTTT.